This T cell receptor (beta chain) comes out of a study of CD8+ T cells in alopecia areata. Study-wide points: Clarity of TCR sharing across patients fell short of that in mice, possibly HLA-related. Clonality in lesional scalp, especially alopecia totalis/universalis, exceeded that of normal scalp.

Concerning this clone: Antigen specificity is unknown.

Lesional scalp punch biopsies and peripheral blood were collected from alopecia areata patients. CD4+ and CD8+ T cells were sorted from PBMCs. Reverse transcribed after extraction, RNA yielded cDNA as the sequencing template. The method was immunoSEQ multiplex PCR; TCRdb's version includes in-frame clones alone and lacks a portion of them. Of some 100,000 clones listed, under 40% were seen once; the top ten hold approximately 2.8%. V shed 5 bases and J shed 8 bases, with 10 bases lying between them. The CDR3 runs to 12 residues. Germline V lookup: CDR1 SGHTA, CDR2 FQGNSA. The J gene is TRBJ2-1, the V gene TRBV7-2; no definite D call. Input material: CD4+ T cells sorted from blood. The receptor was derived from a human donor with alopecia areata. CDR3 amino acids: CASSLVGYEQFF. The CDR3 nucleotides read TGTGCCAGCAGCCTAGTGGGGTATGAGCAGTTCTTC.